This T cell receptor (beta chain) was captured in a study of cytomegalovirus exposure and HLA in healthy donors. The PCR contained 60 Vbeta and 13 Jbeta primers. Assay used: immunoSEQ multiplex PCR; TCRdb lists only in-frame clones, some missing. The data contain nearly 80,000 clones, 65% to 85% of them singletons. Study-wide results and caveats: As confirmed in vitro, three CMV-associated chains were specific for CMV antigens.

V lost 5 bases, J lost 4 bases, and 4 bases stayed unmatched. Germline CDR1 and CDR2: SNHLY and FYNNEI. The length of the CDR3 is 14 residues. This clone was seen a few times. Its antigen is still unknown. The receptor was isolated from a woman between 40 and 55 years old in good health and CMV-seropositive. The chain has TRBV2 and TRBJ1-3; 8 bases fit TRBD1. Specimen: PBMCs. The CDR3 DNA follows: TGTGCCAGCAGTCGGACAGGGCAGGGAAACACCATATATTTT. This gives the protein CASSRTGQGNTIYF.